This TCR beta chain is drawn from a study of cytomegalovirus exposure and HLA in healthy donors. Broader study findings: The authors confirmed in vitro that a few CMV-associated chains were specific for CMV antigens. A later examination showed that TCR association rates differed by HLA locus, with DRB1 most and HLA-C fewest. Immune exposure data for these donors was limited to CMV serostatus.

With 60 Vbeta and 13 Jbeta primers, the PCR was carried out. Profiled with immunoSEQ multiplex PCR; TCRdb holds only in-frame clones, not every one. Of about 120,000 clones listed, more than 15% were seen once; the top ten hold 2.9%. Germline V gives CDR1 LNHNV, CDR2 YYDKDF (reference sequence). Between the trimmed V and J ends, which lost 5 bases and 7 bases, there was a span of 27 bases. The CDR3 consists of 18 residues. A note on this clone: Antigen: not known.

The chain employs TRBV15 and TRBJ2-1; tentatively, D is TRBD2 (7 bases). Source material: PBMCs. The sequence was obtained from a female donor in good health and CMV-seropositive. The CDR3 DNA is TGTGCCACCAGCGTTAACATCCTTGGCGGGAGTACAGGGAATGAGCAGTTCTTC. This gives the protein CATSVNILGGSTGNEQFF.